These T cell receptor beta chains were read from a single sample in a study of patients and donors after allogeneic stem cell transplantation. MiXCR, applied by TCRdb to the RT-PCR reads, yields one record per CDR3 protein. The sample lists about 72,000 distinct CDR3 sequences, 26% occurring once. The sequenced sample was blood, either unsorted or a sorted T cell fraction (not recorded which). These receptors were obtained from a human donor who was either an allogeneic HSCT recipient or a stem cell or donor lymphocyte infusion donor (not recorded which). It is not recorded whose cells these are; they may come from a transplant donor. CDR3s include the opening cysteine and the closing phenylalanine or tryptophan. The D gene is left open where the match is weak. A clone size is listed for some rows: how often the clone was seen (once, few, many), or a class if it is expanded.

.,TRBV9,TRBJ1-1,.,CASSVEGHLRGTEAFF,TGTGCCAGCAGCGTAGAGGGACATCTCAGGGGTACTGAAGCTTTCTTT
.,TRBV10-2,TRBJ2-5,.,CASKVGGLETQYF,TGCGCCAGCAAAGTGGGGGGACTGGAGACCCAGTACTTC
.,TRBV12-3/TRBV12-4,TRBJ2-5,once,CASSSLPPTQETQYF,TGTGCCAGCAGTTCTTTACCCCCGACCCAAGAGACCCAGTACTTC
TRBD1,TRBV27,TRBJ2-7,.,CASSFTTGAGEQYF,TGTGCCAGCAGTTTCACGACAGGGGCAGGGGAGCAGTACTTC
TRBD2,TRBV5-1,TRBJ2-3,.,CASSLTGTSGSMDTQYF,TGCGCCAGCAGCTTGACCGGGACTAGCGGGAGTATGGATACGCAGTATTTT
.,TRBV24-1,TRBJ2-1,.,CATCNWGNEQFF,TGTGCCACCTGTAACTGGGGCAATGAGCAGTTCTTC
.,TRBV4-3,TRBJ2-7,once,CASSQSTSPSFPSYEQYF,TGCGCCAGCAGCCAATCTACTAGCCCGTCTTTCCCCTCCTACGAGCAGTACTTC
.,TRBV18,TRBJ2-5,few,CASSPGVPTQETQYF,TGTGCCAGCTCTCCCGGGGTTCCCACACAAGAGACCCAGTACTTC
.,TRBV12-3/TRBV12-4,TRBJ1-1,few,CASSFGARPEAFF,TGTGCCAGCAGTTTCGGCGCACGACCCGAAGCTTTCTTT
.,TRBV4-2,TRBJ2-7,.,CASSQDFTPGSEQYF,TGTGCCAGCAGCCAAGATTTTACCCCGGGAAGCGAGCAGTACTTC
.,TRBV6-5,TRBJ1-3,many,CASSYSISRGTGNTIYF,TGTGCCAGCAGTTACTCGATTTCTCGGGGAACTGGAAACACCATATATTTT
TRBD1,TRBV18,TRBJ1-4,.,CASSPLPSGTGEKLFF,TGTGCCAGCTCACCACTACCCTCGGGGACAGGTGAAAAACTGTTTTTT
.,TRBV9,TRBJ1-2,.,CASSPDRPTPSYGYTF,TGTGCCAGCAGTCCTGACAGGCCGACCCCTAGCTATGGCTACACCTTC
.,TRBV29-1,TRBJ2-7,many,CSVEDGVYGDSYEQYF,TGCAGCGTTGAAGATGGGGTGTACGGAGACTCCTACGAGCAGTACTTC
TRBD1,TRBV18,TRBJ2-5,.,CASSPGKGAGETQYF,TGTGCCAGCTCACCGGGGAAGGGGGCCGGAGAGACCCAGTACTTC
.,TRBV27,TRBJ1-5,.,CASSFVGSNQPQHF,TGTGCCAGCAGTTTTGTGGGTAGCAATCAGCCCCAGCATTTT